Shown below are 19 T cell receptor beta chains from a single sample sequenced in a study of T cell responses to AZD1222 COVID-19 vaccine. Using immunoSEQ multiplex PCR, the repertoire was profiled, and TCRdb retains in-frame clones only, with some absent. Of 150,000 to 200,000 clones detected, 92% appear once; the ten largest clones hold 1.3%. The sample here was peripheral blood, taken 28 days after the second AZD1222 dose. The receptors derive from an adult who received the AZD1222 COVID-19 vaccine.

This chain links TRBV18 with TRBJ1-5; 9 bases map to TRBD1. Germline V gives CDR1 KGHSH, CDR2 LQKENI. The CDR3 runs to 17 residues. The V segment lost 4 bases and the J segment 0 bases; nucleotides outside the gene matches: 7. The CDR3 DNA is TGTGCCAGCTCACGGGACAGGGTCACCTTTAGCAATCAGCCCCAGCATTTT. Protein: CASSRDRVTFSNQPQHF.

This clone has more than one count but fewer than ten. V and J are TRBV18 and TRBJ1-1, with D unresolved. Trimming stripped 6 bases from V and 0 bases from J, with 20 bases between. The CDR3 has 17 amino acids. Germline CDR1 KGHSH, CDR2 LQKENI. The DNA for the CDR3 is TGTGCCAGCTCCCTCGGGAGGGTTGTCCCTTTGAACACTGAAGCTTTCTTT. It encodes CASSLGRVVPLNTEAFF. The whole variable domain, filled in from reference TRBV18 and TRBJ1-1, reads NAGVMQNPRHLVRRRGQEARLRCSPMKGHSHVYWYRQLPEEGLKFMVYLQKENIIDESGMPKERFSAEFPKEGPSILRIQQVVRGDSAAYFCASSLGRVVPLNTEAFFGQGTRLTVV.

The chain has TRBV6-5 and TRBJ1-1; D is uncertain. This CDR3 contains 14 residues. The germline V and J ends were trimmed by 2 bases and 0 bases, with 7 bases remaining between them. In germline, CDR1 is MNHEY, CDR2 SVGAGI. The DNA of the CDR3 is TGTGCCAGCAGTTACAATGAGATGAACACTGAAGCTTTCTTT. Translation gives CASSYNEMNTEAFF.

This clone was counted a single time. J is TRBJ1-4 and V is TRBV2; no reliable D call. The germline V gene encodes CDR1 SNHLY and CDR2 FYNNEI. The CDR3 length is 15 residues. The ends were cut back, 2 bases at V and 0 bases at J, with 7 bases in the middle. The CDR3 loop is CASSEKGATNEKLFF. Here the CDR3 DNA reads TGTGCCAGCAGTGAAAAGGGTGCAACTAATGAAAAACTGTTTTTT.

The V call is TRBV3-1 (or the pseudogene TRBV3-2), the J call TRBJ1-1, with no clear D. This CDR3 is built from 14 residues. CDR1 LGHDT and CDR2 YNNKEL come from the germline V gene (reference sequence). V lost 1 base to trimming and J lost 1 base, with 7 bases between them. CDR3 sequence: CASSQVKGNTEAFF. In DNA, the CDR3 is TGTGCCAGCAGCCAAGTGAAGGGGAACACTGAAGCTTTCTTT.

The chain employs TRBV19 and TRBJ1-6; D possibly corresponds to TRBD1 (5 bases). Trimming stripped 5 bases from V and 6 bases from J, with 14 bases between. The V gene's germline CDR1 is LNHDA and CDR2 SQIVND (reference sequence). The CDR3 extends over 15 amino acids. CDR3 nucleotide sequence: TGTGCCAGTAGTCTCGACGTTGGGGCTAATTCACCCCTCCACTTT. Translation: CASSLDVGANSPLHF.

V and J are TRBV12-2 and TRBJ1-5; the DNA was not used to check the table's D call, TRBD1. TRBV12-2 is a pseudogene locus. The CDR3 has 18 amino acids. This chain's CDR3 is CASRLAASRAASNQPQHF. DNA for the CDR3: TGTGCAAGTCGCTTAGCGGCGAGCAGGGCGGCCAGCAATCAGCCCCAGCATTTT.

This clone has more than one count but fewer than ten. CDR3: CASSVAGTGNEKLFF. The CDR3 DNA reads as TGTGCCAGCAGCGTAGCCGGGACGGGTAATGAAAAACTGTTTTTT. The chain is built from TRBV9 and TRBJ1-4; TRBD1 might be the D (5 bases). The V end lost 0 bases, the J end lost 4 bases, and 10 bases lay between the germline ends. Per germline, CDR1 SGDLS and CDR2 YYNGEE. The CDR3 has 15 amino acids.

The V gene is TRBV5-7, the J gene TRBJ1-2; no definite D call. TRBV5-7 is marked as an open reading frame, function uncertain. The CDR3 contains 17 residues. V was trimmed by 4 bases and J by 0 bases, leaving 19 bases between them. The DNA of the CDR3 is TGTGCCAGCAGCATCAAGTTCAGCCTTTCAGCTAACTATGGCTACACCTTC. Its protein is CASSIKFSLSANYGYTF.

The table lists this clone with a count of one. V gene TRBV30 combines with J gene TRBJ2-7; 9 bases match TRBD1. J lost 7 bases, V lost 2 bases, and 9 bases had no gene match. Per germline, CDR1 GTSNPN and CDR2 SVGIG (reference sequence). CDR3 length: 14 residues. As DNA, the CDR3 is TGTGCCTGGAGTTCCGGGACAGGGCTCTTTGAGCAGTACTTC. Its translation: CAWSSGTGLFEQYF.

This clone has a single count. This sequence joins TRBV7-3 and TRBJ1-2; D unresolved. Trimming cost V 5 bases and J 2 bases, with 9 bases left between them. Germline V CDR1 and CDR2: SGHTA, FQGTGA. The CDR3 contains 13 residues. The DNA of the CDR3 is TGTGCCAGCAGCCTACAAGAGAACTATGGCTACACCTTC. Translated, it gives CASSLQENYGYTF.

This clone was observed a handful of times. The chain has TRBV6-4 and TRBJ2-1; TRBD2 matches 10 bases. The CDR3 runs 16 residues. Germline loops: CDR1 MRHNA, CDR2 SNTAGT. V was clipped by 3 bases and J by 6 bases; unmatched bases: 8. In DNA, the CDR3 is TGTGCCAGCAGTGAGACGGGAGCGGGAGGGCCCAATGAGCAGTTCTTC. Translating gives CASSETGAGGPNEQFF.

Only one count was recorded for this clone. The V call is TRBV6-2 or TRBV6-3, the J call TRBJ1-6, with TRBD1 matching over 8 bases. This CDR3 comprises 14 residues. The J segment lost 10 bases and the V segment lost 2 bases, leaving 4 bases of the junction unmatched. Per germline, CDR1 MNHEY and CDR2 SVGEGT. The CDR3 nucleotides are TGTGCCAGCAGTTACCCGGACAGGGCCTCACCCCTCCACTTT. Its translation is CASSYPDRASPLHF.

The rearrangement uses TRBV6-2 or TRBV6-3 and TRBJ1-2, with D possibly TRBD1 on 6 matching bases. Germline assignment: CDR1 MNHEY and CDR2 SVGEGT. The V end was cut by 2 bases, the J end by 9 bases, with 10 bases between. CDR3 length: 12 residues. The CDR3: CASSYAGDSYTF. DNA for the CDR3: TGTGCCAGCAGTTACGCTGGGGACAGCTACACCTTC.

V and J are TRBV18 and TRBJ1-1; maybe TRBD1 (5 bases). Between the trimmed V and J ends, which lost 1 base and 1 base, there was a span of 10 bases. The CDR3 length is 15 residues. Germline V gene lookup returns CDR1 KGHSH and CDR2 LQKENI. CDR3 loop: CASSPRQSPNTEAFF. The CDR3 DNA reads TGTGCCAGCTCACCACGACAGAGCCCGAACACTGAAGCTTTCTTT.

The V gene is TRBV28, the J gene TRBJ2-1; 7 bases match TRBD1. The germline V gene has CDR1 MDHEN and CDR2 SYDVKM. The junction had 5 bases not matched to a gene; V was cut back by 3 bases and J by 9 bases. This CDR3 has 13 residues. The CDR3 DNA follows: TGTGCCAGCAGTTTCGACAGGGCTTTTGAGCAGTTCTTC. Translated, it gives CASSFDRAFEQFF.

V gene TRBV28 combines with J gene TRBJ2-2, with D maybe TRBD2 (5 bases). Trimming removed 6 bases at V and 4 bases at J, with 6 bases between. The germline gives CDR1 MDHEN, CDR2 SYDVKM. The length of the CDR3 is 12 residues. The CDR3 protein is CASRDFTGELFF. The CDR3 region has the DNA TGTGCCAGCAGGGACTTCACCGGGGAGCTGTTTTTT.

This chain links TRBV11-2 with TRBJ1-1, with D tentatively TRBD1 (6 bases). V was shortened by 1 base and J by 2 bases, with 14 bases between the two germline ends. Germline values: CDR1 SGHAT, CDR2 FQNNGV. This CDR3 comprises 16 residues. The CDR3, as DNA: TGTGCCAGCAGCTTAGTTCGAGGGGGTAGAAACACTGAAGCTTTCTTT. This codes for CASSLVRGGRNTEAFF.

The V gene is TRBV28, the J gene TRBJ2-7; D could derive from TRBD1 or TRBD2 (5 bases each). The CDR3 loop spans 16 amino acids. CDR1 MDHEN and CDR2 SYDVKM come from the germline V gene. Deletions cut 5 bases from V and 1 base from J, with 18 bases between. The CDR3 nucleotides read TGTGCCAGCAGTGGGGACGTGACCCATCCATCCTACGAGCAGTACTTC. Its protein is CASSGDVTHPSYEQYF.